A selection of T cell receptor beta chains follows, all from one sample in a study of T cell repertoires in cytomegalovirus infection. TCRdb redid the calling of the reads with MiXCR, one entry per CDR3 protein. The top ten hold roughly 12% of the sample, which has fewer than 1,000,000 distinct CDR3 sequences, roughly 31% seen once. The antigens of these receptors remain unknown. This specimen was cultured CD8+ T cells from PBMCs, taken from culture after CMV antigen stimulation. The receptors originated from a human donor in good health (CMV status not recorded). Some clones in this sample may be carry-over from other donors' samples. Both conserved end residues are part of each CDR3.

CASSEYRGRNEKLFF | TRBV12-3/TRBV12-4
CASSREGVTSNQPQHF | TRBV27
CASSSRTRGETQYF | TRBV7-9
CAISESMTGGPEQYF | TRBV10-3
CASRPGPRNGYTF | TRBV6-5
CASSLLNRGEEAFF | TRBV5-1
CASSPTYYEQYF | TRBV6-2/TRBV6-3
CASIAPTGELFF | TRBV2
CAISEGWTSGVGEYF | TRBV10-3
CASNRDSLNTEAFF | TRBV6-2/TRBV6-3
CASSQDWGDREAEAFF | TRBV3-1
CAISEGGDEQYF | TRBV10-3
CASSIMRGDPAGQFF | TRBV19
CASSPWQADEAFF | TRBV11-2
CVSSEHRGLLVKNIQYF | TRBV6-1
CATGEKENANTGELFF | TRBV7-9
CASSQSVAASSTDTQYF | TRBV4-1
CASSLFGQGTGYTF | TRBV27
CASRAAYNEQFF | TRBV4-1
CASSLIAGGHGGELFF | TRBV6-5
CASSSIGRQGAEAFF | TRBV7-9
CASSWKLYNEQFF | TRBV6-8
CASSRGRSSGNTIYF | TRBV7-2
CASSLVTGYEQFF | TRBV5-1
CASRIDREQFF | TRBV2
CSVEFQGTYEQYF | TRBV29-1
CASIAPSVTGTESGYTF | TRBV6-6
CASSAGADTQYF | TRBV6-5
CAIRGGTGNEKLFF | TRBV10-3
CASSTDRDRNSPLHF | TRBV28
CSARDPGAGYGYTF | TRBV20-1
CASSLAGTWEQFF | TRBV5-6
CASSLAVLRGGFNGPQYF | TRBV11-3
CASSLSPLLAGGRETQYF | TRBV11-2
CASSLGSGVNTEAFF | TRBV5-5
CASSLSILGNEQYF | TRBV27
CASSWRGEQETQYF | TRBV7-6
CASSPGTSGGISDTQYF | TRBV7-6
CASSLGLVGAGDNEQFF | TRBV7-3
CASSYSGPLYNEQFF | TRBV6-5
CASGYNAHSNQPQHF | TRBV27
CASSLMGGANVLTF | TRBV28
CASSPEGEGRYNEQFF | TRBV7-2
CASTEQGFYGYTF | TRBV11-2
CASSLSERSYEQYF | TRBV27
CASSATGGAYEKLFF | TRBV7-3
CASSLDSLNSPLHF | TRBV6-5
CAISESVAGRNNTIYF | TRBV10-3
CASSSPGQGEPLYQETQYF | TRBV18
CASSYGGDYQETQYF | TRBV6-6
CASSPTFTAPTNEKLFF | TRBV5-8
CASSQDGPRGAKNIQYF | TRBV4-1